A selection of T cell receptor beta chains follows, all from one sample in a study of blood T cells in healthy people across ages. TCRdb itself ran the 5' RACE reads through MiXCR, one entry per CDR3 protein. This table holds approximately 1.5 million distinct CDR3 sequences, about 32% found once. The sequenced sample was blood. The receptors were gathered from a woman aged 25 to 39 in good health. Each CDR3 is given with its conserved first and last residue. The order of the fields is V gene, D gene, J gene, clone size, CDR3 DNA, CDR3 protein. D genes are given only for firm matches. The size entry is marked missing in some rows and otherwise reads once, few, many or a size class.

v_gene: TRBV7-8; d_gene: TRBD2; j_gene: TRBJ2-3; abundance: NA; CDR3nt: TGTGCCAGCAGTTACGGGGAGGGAGATACGCAGTATTTT; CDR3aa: CASSYGEGDTQYF
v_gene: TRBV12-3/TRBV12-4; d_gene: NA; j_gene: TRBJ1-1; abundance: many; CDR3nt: TGTGCCAGCAGTCCCGCGACAGCTATGAACACTGAAGCTTTCTTT; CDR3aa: CASSPATAMNTEAFF
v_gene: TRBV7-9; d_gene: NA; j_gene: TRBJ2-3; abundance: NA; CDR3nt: TGTGCCAGCAGCTTAAAAGAGGCGGCAGATACGCAGTATTTT; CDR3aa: CASSLKEAADTQYF
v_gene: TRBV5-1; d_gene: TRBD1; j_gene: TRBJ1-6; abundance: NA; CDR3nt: TGCGCCAGCAGCTTGGCACACAGGGGGCTTTCACCCCTCCACTTT; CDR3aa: CASSLAHRGLSPLHF
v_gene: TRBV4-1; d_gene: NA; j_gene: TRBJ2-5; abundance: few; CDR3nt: TGCGCCAGCAGCCAAGAGGCATCCCGGGGGACCCAGTACTTC; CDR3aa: CASSQEASRGTQYF
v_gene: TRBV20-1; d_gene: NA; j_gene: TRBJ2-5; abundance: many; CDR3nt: TGCAGTGCTAGAGATCCTGGGGGGGCCCGGGTCCAGACCCAGTACTTC; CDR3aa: CSARDPGGARVQTQYF
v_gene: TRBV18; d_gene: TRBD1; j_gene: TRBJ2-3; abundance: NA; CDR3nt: TGTGCCAACTCACAGGGACAGGGGGCTGATACGCAGTATTTT; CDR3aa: CANSQGQGADTQYF
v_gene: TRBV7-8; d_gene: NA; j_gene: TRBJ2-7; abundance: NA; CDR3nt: TGTGCCAGCAGCTTCGTTCTGACAGGGACTATGTACGAGCAGTACTTC; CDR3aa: CASSFVLTGTMYEQYF
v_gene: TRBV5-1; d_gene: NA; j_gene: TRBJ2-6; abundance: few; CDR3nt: TGCGCCAGCAGCTTGCATTACGTTAGGATGGATGGGGCCAACGTCCTGACTTTC; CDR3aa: CASSLHYVRMDGANVLTF
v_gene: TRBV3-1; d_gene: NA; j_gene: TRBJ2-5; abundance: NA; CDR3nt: TGTGCCAGCAGCCGATCTAGGACTCTCCGGGGGGAGACCCAGTACTTC; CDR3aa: CASSRSRTLRGETQYF
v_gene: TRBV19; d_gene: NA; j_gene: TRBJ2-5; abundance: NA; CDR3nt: TGTGCCAGTAGTACCAGGGAGTTAGGGCGGCAGTACTTC; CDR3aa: CASSTRELGRQYF
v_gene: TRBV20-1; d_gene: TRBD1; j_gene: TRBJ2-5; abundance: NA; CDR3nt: TGCAGTGCTAGAGACTGGACCAGGGGGCTTCAAGAGACCCAGTACTTC; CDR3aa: CSARDWTRGLQETQYF
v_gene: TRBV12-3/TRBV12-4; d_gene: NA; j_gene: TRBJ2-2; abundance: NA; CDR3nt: TGTGCCAGCAGTCCCCGTTCGTCCGTGGACACCGGGGAGCTGTTTTTT; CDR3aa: CASSPRSSVDTGELFF
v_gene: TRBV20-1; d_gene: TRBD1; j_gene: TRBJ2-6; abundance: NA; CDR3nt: TGCAGTGCTCTAGAGGATTCCGGACAGGGGGTGGCGGGGGCCAACGTCCTGACTTTC; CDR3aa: CSALEDSGQGVAGANVLTF
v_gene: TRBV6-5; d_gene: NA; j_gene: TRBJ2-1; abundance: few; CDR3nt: TGTGCCAGCAGTTCCCTCTCCGGTTACAATGAGCAGTTCTTC; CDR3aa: CASSSLSGYNEQFF
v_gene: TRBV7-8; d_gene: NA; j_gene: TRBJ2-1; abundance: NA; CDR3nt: TGTGCCAACAGCTTTGGGCCCAATCCCGAGGAGCAGTTCTTC; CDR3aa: CANSFGPNPEEQFF
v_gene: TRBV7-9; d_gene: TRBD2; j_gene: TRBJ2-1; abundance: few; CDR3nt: TGTGCCAGCAGCTCGGCGGGTCGGGGGGATGAGCAGTTCTTC; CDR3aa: CASSSAGRGDEQFF
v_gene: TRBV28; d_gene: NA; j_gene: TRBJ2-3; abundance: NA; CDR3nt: TGTGCCAGCAGTTATGGACAGAGCGTTAGCACAGATACGCGGTATTTT; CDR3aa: CASSYGQSVSTDTRYF
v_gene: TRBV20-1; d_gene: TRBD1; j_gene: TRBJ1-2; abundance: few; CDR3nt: TGCAGTGCTTGGACAGGGGAGATCTATGGCTACACCTTC; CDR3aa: CSAWTGEIYGYTF
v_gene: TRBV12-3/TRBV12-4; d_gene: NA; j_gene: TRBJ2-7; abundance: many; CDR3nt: TGTGCCAGCAGTTCTGGGGAATGGTTCTCCTACGAGCAGTACTTC; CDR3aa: CASSSGEWFSYEQYF
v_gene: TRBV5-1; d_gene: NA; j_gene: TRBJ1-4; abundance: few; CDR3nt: TGCGCCAGCAGCGGAGGGACGGACATTCGTAATGAAAAACTGTTTTTT; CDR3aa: CASSGGTDIRNEKLFF
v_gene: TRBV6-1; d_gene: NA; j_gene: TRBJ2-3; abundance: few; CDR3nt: TGTGCCAGCAGTTCCCTTATAGCGTCAGATACGCAGTATTTT; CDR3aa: CASSSLIASDTQYF
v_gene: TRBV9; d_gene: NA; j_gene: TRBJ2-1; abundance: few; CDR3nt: TGTGCCAGCAGCCCAGCAATTACCTCCTACAATGAGCAGTTCTTC; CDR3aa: CASSPAITSYNEQFF
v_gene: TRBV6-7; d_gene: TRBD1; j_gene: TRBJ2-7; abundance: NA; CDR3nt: TGTGCCAGCAGTTACCCGCTCTCGGGACAGACCTACGAGCAGTACTTC; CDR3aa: CASSYPLSGQTYEQYF
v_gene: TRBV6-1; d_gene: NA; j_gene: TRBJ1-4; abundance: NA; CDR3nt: TGTGCCAGCAGTGAACTTGGATACGCAACTAATGAAAAACTGTTTTTT; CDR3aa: CASSELGYATNEKLFF
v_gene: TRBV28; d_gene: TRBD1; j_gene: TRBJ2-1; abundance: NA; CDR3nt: TGTGCCAGCAGCCGAAACAGGGGGCGACGTGGGGAGCAGTTCTTC; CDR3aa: CASSRNRGRRGEQFF
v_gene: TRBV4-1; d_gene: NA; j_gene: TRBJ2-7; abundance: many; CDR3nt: TGCGCCAGCAGCCAAGAGCCAGCGGTCACCTACGAGCAGTACTTC; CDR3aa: CASSQEPAVTYEQYF
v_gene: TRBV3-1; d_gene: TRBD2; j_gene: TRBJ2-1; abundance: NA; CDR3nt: TGTGCCGGCACACCACAGGCGGGGGCCTACAATGAGCAGTTCTTC; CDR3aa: CAGTPQAGAYNEQFF
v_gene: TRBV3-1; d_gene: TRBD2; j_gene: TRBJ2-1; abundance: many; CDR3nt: TGTGCCAGCAGCCAAGGACTAGCGGATTCCTACAATGAGCAGTTCTTC; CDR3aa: CASSQGLADSYNEQFF
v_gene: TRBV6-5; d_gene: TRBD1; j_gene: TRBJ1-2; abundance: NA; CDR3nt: TGTGCCAGCAGTTACCGCCGGACAGGAGGGTATGGCTACACCTTC; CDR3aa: CASSYRRTGGYGYTF
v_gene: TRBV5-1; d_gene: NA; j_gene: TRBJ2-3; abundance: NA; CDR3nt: TGCGCCAGCAGCTCTCAAGACGCAGATACGCAGTATTTT; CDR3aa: CASSSQDADTQYF
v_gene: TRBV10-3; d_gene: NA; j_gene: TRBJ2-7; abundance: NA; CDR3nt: TGTGCCGTCGGGCATGGTCCACCCTACGAGCAGTACTTC; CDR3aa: CAVGHGPPYEQYF
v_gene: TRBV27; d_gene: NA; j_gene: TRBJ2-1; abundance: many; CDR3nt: TGTGCCAGCAGTTTGGAGGGGGGGCCTTACAATGAGCAGTTCTTC; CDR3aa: CASSLEGGPYNEQFF
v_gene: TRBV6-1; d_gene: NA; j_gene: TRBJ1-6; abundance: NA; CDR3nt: TGTGCCAGCAGTCCTGGGGGTCTCTATAATTCACCCCTCCACTTT; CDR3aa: CASSPGGLYNSPLHF
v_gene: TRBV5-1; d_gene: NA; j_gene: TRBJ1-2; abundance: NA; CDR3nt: TGCGCCAGCAGCAGGGAACAGGGTTCCGATGACTACACCTTC; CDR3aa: CASSREQGSDDYTF
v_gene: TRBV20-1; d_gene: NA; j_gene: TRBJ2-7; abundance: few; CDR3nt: TGCAGTGCTTTAGTCAGGGTCGGGAACCAGTACTTC; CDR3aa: CSALVRVGNQYF
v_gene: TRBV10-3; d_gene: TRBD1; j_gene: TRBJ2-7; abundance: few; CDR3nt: TGTGCCATCAGCGCCGGGACAGTGGCCTACGAGCAGTACTTC; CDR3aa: CAISAGTVAYEQYF
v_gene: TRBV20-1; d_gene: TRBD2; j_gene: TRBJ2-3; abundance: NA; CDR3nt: TGCAGTGGAGAGGCGGGGGGGCTGATCTGGGGCACAGATACGCAGTATTTT; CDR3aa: CSGEAGGLIWGTDTQYF
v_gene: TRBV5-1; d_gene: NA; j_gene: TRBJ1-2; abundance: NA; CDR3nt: TGCGCCAGCAGAGGGGGATGGGATGGCTACACCTTC; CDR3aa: CASRGGWDGYTF
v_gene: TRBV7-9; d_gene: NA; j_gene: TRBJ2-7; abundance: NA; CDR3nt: TGTGCCAGCCGAGGAGCCCTTCGCGAGCAGTACTTC; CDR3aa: CASRGALREQYF
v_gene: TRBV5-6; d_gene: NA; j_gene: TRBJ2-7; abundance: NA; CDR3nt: TGTGCCAGCAGCTTCATGTACGAGCAGTACTTC; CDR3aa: CASSFMYEQYF
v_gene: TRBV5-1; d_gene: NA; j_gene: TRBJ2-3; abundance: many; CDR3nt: TGCGCCAGCAGCTTGACAGGGAGCCCCGCCACAGATACGCAGTATTTT; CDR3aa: CASSLTGSPATDTQYF
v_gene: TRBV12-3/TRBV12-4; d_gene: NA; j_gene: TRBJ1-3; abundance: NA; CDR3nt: TGTGCCAGCAGTTTAGCGACCGAAACTGGAAACACCATATATTTT; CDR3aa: CASSLATETGNTIYF
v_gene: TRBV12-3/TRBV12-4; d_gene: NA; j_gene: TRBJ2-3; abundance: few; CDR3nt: TGTGCCAGCAGCCCGACCGAGGATACGCAGTATTTT; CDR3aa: CASSPTEDTQYF
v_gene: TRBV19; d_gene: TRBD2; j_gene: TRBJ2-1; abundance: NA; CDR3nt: TGTGCCAGTAGTATAGAATCGGGACTAACGTACAATGAGCAGTTCTTC; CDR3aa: CASSIESGLTYNEQFF
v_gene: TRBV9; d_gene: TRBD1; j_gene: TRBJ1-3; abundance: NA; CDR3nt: TGTGCCAGCAGCGGTCTAGGGGGCGCATCAGGTGGAAACACCATATATTTT; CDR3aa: CASSGLGGASGGNTIYF
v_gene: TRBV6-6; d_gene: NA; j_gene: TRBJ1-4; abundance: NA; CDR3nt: TGTGCCAGCAGTTACTCATCAGGGGAGAAAGAAAAACTGTTTTTT; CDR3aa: CASSYSSGEKEKLFF
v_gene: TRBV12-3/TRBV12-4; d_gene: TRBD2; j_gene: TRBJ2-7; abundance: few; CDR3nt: TGTGCCAGCAGTTTAGCTGGTGGACTAGCGGCCTACGAGCAGTACTTC; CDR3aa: CASSLAGGLAAYEQYF
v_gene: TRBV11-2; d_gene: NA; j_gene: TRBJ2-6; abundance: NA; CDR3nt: TGTGCCAGCAGCTTTGGGGTGGCGGCTGGGGCCAACGTCCTGACTTTC; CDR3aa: CASSFGVAAGANVLTF
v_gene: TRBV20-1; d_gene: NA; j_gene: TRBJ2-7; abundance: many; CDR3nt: TGCAGTGCTAGAGATCCCCAGCGGGTCTCCTACGAGCAGTACTTC; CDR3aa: CSARDPQRVSYEQYF
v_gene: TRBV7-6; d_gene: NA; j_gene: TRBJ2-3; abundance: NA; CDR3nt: TGTGCCAGCAGCTTTACAGGGGAGGGGGCAGATACGCAGTATTTT; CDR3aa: CASSFTGEGADTQYF
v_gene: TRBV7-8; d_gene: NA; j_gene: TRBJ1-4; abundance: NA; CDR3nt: TGTGCCAGCAGCTTAGAAGGAGTTCGGGAAAAACTGTTTTTT; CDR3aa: CASSLEGVREKLFF
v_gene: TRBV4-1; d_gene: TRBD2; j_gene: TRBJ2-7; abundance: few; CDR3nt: TGCGCCAGCAGCCAATTCGGTAGCGGGGACTCCTACGAGCAGTACTTC; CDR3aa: CASSQFGSGDSYEQYF
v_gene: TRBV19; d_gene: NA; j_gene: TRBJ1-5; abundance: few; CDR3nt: TGTGCCAGTACCGTCACATTCAATCAGCCCCAGCATTTT; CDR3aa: CASTVTFNQPQHF
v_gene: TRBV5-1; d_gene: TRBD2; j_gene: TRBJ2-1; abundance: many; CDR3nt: TGCGCCAGCAGCAGTAGCGGGGGGCACAATGAGCAGTTCTTC; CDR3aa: CASSSSGGHNEQFF
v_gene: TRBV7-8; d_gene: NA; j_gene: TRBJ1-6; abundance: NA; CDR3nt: TGTGCCAGCAGCAGGGAGGACACAACGGAGTCACCCCTCCACTTT; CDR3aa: CASSREDTTESPLHF
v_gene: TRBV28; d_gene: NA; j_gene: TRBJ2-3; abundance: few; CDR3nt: TGTGCCAGCAGTTTACTTGAGGGGGTGCCTGAGAATACGCAGTATTTT; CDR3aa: CASSLLEGVPENTQYF
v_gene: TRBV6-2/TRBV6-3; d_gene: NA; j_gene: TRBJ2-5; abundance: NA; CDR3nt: TGTGTCAGCAGCTTCCGAGTGACCCAGTACTTC; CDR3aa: CVSSFRVTQYF